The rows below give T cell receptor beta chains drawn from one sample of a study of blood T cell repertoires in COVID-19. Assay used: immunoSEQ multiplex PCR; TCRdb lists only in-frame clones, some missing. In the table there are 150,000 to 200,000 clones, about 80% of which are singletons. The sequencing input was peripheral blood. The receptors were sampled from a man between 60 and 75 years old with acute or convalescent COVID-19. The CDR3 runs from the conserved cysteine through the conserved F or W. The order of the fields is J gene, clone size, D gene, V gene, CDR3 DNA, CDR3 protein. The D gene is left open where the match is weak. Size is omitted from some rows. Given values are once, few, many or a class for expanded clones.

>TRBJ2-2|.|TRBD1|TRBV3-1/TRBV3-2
TGTGCCAGCAGCCAAATAACAGGGGGATCCACCGGGGAGCTGTTTTTT
CASSQITGGSTGELFF
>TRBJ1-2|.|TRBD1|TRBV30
TGTGCCTGGAGTGCGAGGACAGGGCATGGCTACACCTTC
CAWSARTGHGYTF
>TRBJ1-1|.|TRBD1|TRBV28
TGTGCCAGCAGTTTAGGGGACAGCTCACCGAAGGGGACTGAAGCTTTCTTT
CASSLGDSSPKGTEAFF
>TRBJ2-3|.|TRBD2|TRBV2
TGTGCCAGCAGTGGGACTAGCGGACTTAGCACAGATACGCAGTATTTT
CASSGTSGLSTDTQYF
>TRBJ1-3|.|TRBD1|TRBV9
TGTGCCAGCAGCGCCGGGACAGGGTTGCTCAGTGGAAACACCATATATTTT
CASSAGTGLLSGNTIYF
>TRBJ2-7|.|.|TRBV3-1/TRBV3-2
TGTGCCAGCAGCCAAGAACGGGGGGCGCGGGAGCAGTACTTC
CASSQERGAREQYF
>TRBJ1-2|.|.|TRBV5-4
TGTGCCAGCAGCTTCCCTGGGCTCATCTATGGCTACACCTTC
CASSFPGLIYGYTF
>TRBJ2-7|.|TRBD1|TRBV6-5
TGTGCCAGCAGTCCCGGACAGGGGCCAATCTACGAGCAGTACTTC
CASSPGQGPIYEQYF
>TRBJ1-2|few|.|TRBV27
TGTGCCAGCAGTTTATCTGGGGGCAACTATGGCTACACCTTC
CASSLSGGNYGYTF
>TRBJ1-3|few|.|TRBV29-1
TGCAGCGTTCAGGGTGGGGGAAACACCATATATTTT
CSVQGGGNTIYF
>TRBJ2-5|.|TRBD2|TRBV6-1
TGTGCCAGCAGTGAAGGGGTGGGAGGGCACCAAGAGACCCAGTACTTC
CASSEGVGGHQETQYF
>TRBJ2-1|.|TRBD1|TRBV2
TGTGCCAGTAACCGGGACAGTGCTTACAATGAGCAGTTCTTC
CASNRDSAYNEQFF
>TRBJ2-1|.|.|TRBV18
TGTGCCAGCTCGTCGGGATATCTGGCCTACAATGAGCAGTTCTTC
CASSSGYLAYNEQFF
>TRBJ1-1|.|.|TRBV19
TGTGCCAGTAGTATAGCCAGGGAGAACACTGAAGCTTTCTTT
CASSIARENTEAFF
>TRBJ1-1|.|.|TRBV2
TGTGCCAGCAGTGACGTCAGATTGAACACTGAAGCTTTCTTT
CASSDVRLNTEAFF
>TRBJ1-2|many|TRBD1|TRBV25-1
TGTGCCAGCAGTGAATATGGGCAGGGGGCCGAGGGCTACACCTTC
CASSEYGQGAEGYTF
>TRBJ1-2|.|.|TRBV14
TGTGCCAGCAGCTTCGGGACTTCTGTCACCTTC
CASSFGTSVTF
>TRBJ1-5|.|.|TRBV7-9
TGTGCCAGCAGTTCTACAGGGTCAAATCAGCCCCAGCATTTT
CASSSTGSNQPQHF
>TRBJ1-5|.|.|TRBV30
TGTGCCTGGACTGACGGGTATAGCAATCAGCCCCAGCATTTT
CAWTDGYSNQPQHF
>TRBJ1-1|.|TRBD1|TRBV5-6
TGTGCCAGCAGCTTGGCAGGGGGCGCGATGAACACTGAAGCTTTCTTT
CASSLAGGAMNTEAFF
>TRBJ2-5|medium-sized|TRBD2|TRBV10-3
TGTGCCATCAGTGCGACGGCTAGCGGGGTTCAAGAGACCCAGTACTTC
CAISATASGVQETQYF
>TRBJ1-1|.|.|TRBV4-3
TGCGCCAGCAGGCAACAGGGAAACACTGAAGCTTTCTTT
CASRQQGNTEAFF
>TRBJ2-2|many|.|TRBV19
TGTGCCAGTAGTAGGGCCCCTACCGGAGGTGTGCTGTTTTTT
CASSRAPTGGVLFF
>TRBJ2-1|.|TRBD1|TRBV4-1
TGCGCCAGCAGCCGGACAGGATCCTACAATGAGCAGTTCTTC
CASSRTGSYNEQFF
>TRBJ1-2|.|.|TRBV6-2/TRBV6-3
TGTGCCAGCAGCGATAAACCAGGGTACTATGGCTACACCTTC
CASSDKPGYYGYTF
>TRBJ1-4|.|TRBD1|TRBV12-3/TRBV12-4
TGTGCCAGCATAAGGACAGGGGAAGAAAAACTGTTTTTT
CASIRTGEEKLFF
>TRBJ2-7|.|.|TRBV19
TGTGCCAGTAGTCGAACAGGGAACAACGAGCAGTACTTC
CASSRTGNNEQYF
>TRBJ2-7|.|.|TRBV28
TGTGCCAGCAGTTTGGGACACTACGAGCAGTACTTC
CASSLGHYEQYF
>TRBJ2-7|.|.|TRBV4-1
TGCGCCAGCAGCCGAGGAGGGCAGGGTCACTACGAGCAGTACTTC
CASSRGGQGHYEQYF
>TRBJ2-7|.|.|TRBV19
TGTGCCAGTAGGCCAGGGGCGGCCCTCTTCTACGAGCAGTACTTC
CASRPGAALFYEQYF
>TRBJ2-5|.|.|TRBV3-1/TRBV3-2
TGTGCCAGCAGCCAAGTCGCGCCTGTGGAGACCCAGTACTTC
CASSQVAPVETQYF
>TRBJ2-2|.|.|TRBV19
TGTGCCAGTAGTATACTAGTAACCGGGGAGCTGTTTTTT
CASSILVTGELFF
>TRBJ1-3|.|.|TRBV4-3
TGCGCCAGCAGCCAAGATAGATTCGGCCGCCTCGGGAACACCATATATTTT
CASSQDRFGRLGNTIYF
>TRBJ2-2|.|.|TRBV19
TGTGCCAGTACTGGAGGGTCCGGGGAGCTGTTTTTT
CASTGGSGELFF
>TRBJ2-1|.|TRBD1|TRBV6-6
TGTGCCAGCCTAAAGGGGGCTGAGCAGTTCTTC
CASLKGAEQFF
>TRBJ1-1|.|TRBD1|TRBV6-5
TGTGCCAGCAGTTACTCATGGTTGGAGGGGGCGACTGAAGCTTTCTTT
CASSYSWLEGATEAFF
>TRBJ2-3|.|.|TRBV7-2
TGTGCCAGCAGCTTCGTGGTCGGGAATACGCAGTATTTT
CASSFVVGNTQYF
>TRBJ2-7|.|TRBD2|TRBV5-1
TGCGCCACCAAAGGGACTAGCGGGGGGGGCGAGCAGTACTTC
CATKGTSGGGEQYF
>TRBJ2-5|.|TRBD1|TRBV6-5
TGTGCCAGCAGTTGGGGACCGGGACAGCAAGAGACCCAGTACTTC
CASSWGPGQQETQYF
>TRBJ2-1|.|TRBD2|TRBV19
TGTGCCAGTAGTATAGATCTAGCGGGTTTCTACAATGAGCAGTTCTTC
CASSIDLAGFYNEQFF
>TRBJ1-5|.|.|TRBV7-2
TGTGCCAGCAGCAAAGGAGACAGCAATCAGCCCCAGCATTTT
CASSKGDSNQPQHF
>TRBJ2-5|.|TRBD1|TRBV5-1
TGCGCCAGCAGCTTGGGGTCATCCGGACAGGGGCAAGAGACCCAGTACTTC
CASSLGSSGQGQETQYF
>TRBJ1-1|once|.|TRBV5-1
TGCGCCAGCAGACGGGAGGGCACTGAAGCTTTCTTT
CASRREGTEAFF
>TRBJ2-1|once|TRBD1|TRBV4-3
TGCGCCAGCAGCCAAGATGGGACAGGGTCTTACAATGAGCAGTTCTTC
CASSQDGTGSYNEQFF
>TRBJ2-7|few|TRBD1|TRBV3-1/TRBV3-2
TGTGCCAGCAGCCAGGGGTACAGGGGGAACCACGAGCAGTACTTC
CASSQGYRGNHEQYF
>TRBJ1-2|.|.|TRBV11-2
TGTGCCAGCAGCTTAACCCCAGTGGACACAGCTAACTATGGCTACACCTTC
CASSLTPVDTANYGYTF
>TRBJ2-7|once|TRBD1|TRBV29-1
TGCAGCGTCGCCGGACAGGGATACGAGCAGTACTTC
CSVAGQGYEQYF
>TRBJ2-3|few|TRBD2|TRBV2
TGTGCCAGCAGTGAAATGGAGAGCGGGGAAAAGGATACGCAGTATTTT
CASSEMESGEKDTQYF
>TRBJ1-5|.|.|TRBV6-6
TGTGCCAGCAGTTCGCCGGGACATGGCAATCAGCCCCAGCATTTT
CASSSPGHGNQPQHF
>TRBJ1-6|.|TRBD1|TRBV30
TGTGCCTGGAGACCAAGGGACAGGAAAAATTCACCCCTCCACTTT
CAWRPRDRKNSPLHF
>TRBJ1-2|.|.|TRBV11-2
TGTGCCAGCAGCTTACAGGGAAGCGGCTACACCTTC
CASSLQGSGYTF
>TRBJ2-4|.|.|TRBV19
TGTGCCAGTACGAGACAGGGAGGAAACATTCAGTACTTC
CASTRQGGNIQYF
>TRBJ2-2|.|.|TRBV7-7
TGTGCCAGCAGCTCGACAGGATCTTACGGGGAGCTGTTTTTT
CASSSTGSYGELFF
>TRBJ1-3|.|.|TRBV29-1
TGCAGCGTTGAGGCCGGGAGTGGTCGGAACACCATATATTTT
CSVEAGSGRNTIYF
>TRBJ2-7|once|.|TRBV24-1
TGTGCCACCAGTGACCAGTCCTACGAGCAGTACTTC
CATSDQSYEQYF
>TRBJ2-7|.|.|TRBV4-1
TGCGCCAGCAGCCAACTGGCAAGCTCCTACGAGCAGTACTTC
CASSQLASSYEQYF
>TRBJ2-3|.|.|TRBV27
TGTGCCAGCAGTTTGGGCGGACTCAGCACAGATACGCAGTATTTT
CASSLGGLSTDTQYF
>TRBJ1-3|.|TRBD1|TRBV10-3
TGTGCCATCAGGGACAGGGATGGAAACACCATATATTTT
CAIRDRDGNTIYF
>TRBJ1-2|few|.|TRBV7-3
TGTGCCAGCAGCTTTACGACACTTTATGGCTACACCTTC
CASSFTTLYGYTF